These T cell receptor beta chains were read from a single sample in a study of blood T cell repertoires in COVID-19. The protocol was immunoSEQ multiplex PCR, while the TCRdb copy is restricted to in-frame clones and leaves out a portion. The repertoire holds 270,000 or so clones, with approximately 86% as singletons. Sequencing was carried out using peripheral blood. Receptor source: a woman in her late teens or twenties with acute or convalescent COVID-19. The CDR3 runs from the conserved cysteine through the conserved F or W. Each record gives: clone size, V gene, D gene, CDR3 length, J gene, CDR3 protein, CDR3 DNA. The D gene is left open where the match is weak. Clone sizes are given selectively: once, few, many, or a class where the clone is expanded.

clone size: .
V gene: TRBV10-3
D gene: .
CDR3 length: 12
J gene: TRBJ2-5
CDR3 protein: CAISATGETQYF
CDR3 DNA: TGTGCCATCAGTGCGACTGGAGAGACCCAGTACTTC

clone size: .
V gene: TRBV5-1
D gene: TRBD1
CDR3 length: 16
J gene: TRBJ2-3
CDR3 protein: CASSLGGTGGADTQYF
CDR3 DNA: TGCGCCAGCAGCTTGGGTGGGACAGGGGGAGCAGATACGCAGTATTTT

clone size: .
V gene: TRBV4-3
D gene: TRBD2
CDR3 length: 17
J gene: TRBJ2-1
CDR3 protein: CASSQDFSGTSGSKQFF
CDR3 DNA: TGCGCCAGCAGCCAAGATTTCTCCGGGACTAGCGGGAGCAAGCAGTTCTTC

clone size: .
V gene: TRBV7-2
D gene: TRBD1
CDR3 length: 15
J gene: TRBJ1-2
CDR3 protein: CASSPSRQGGYGYTF
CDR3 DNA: TGTGCCAGCAGCCCCTCCCGACAGGGTGGCTATGGCTACACCTTC

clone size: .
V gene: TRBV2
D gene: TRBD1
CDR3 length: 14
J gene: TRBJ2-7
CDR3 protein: CASSEGTGVREQYF
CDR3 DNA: TGTGCCAGCAGTGAAGGGACAGGTGTTCGTGAGCAGTACTTC

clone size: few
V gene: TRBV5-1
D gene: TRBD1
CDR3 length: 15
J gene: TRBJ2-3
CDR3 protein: CASSWGDRKPDTQYF
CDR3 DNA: TGCGCCAGCAGCTGGGGGGACAGGAAACCAGATACGCAGTATTTT

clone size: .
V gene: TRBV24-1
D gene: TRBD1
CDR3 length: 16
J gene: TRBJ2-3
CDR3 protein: CATSDPGTGGTDTQYF
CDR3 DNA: TGTGCCACCAGTGATCCCGGGACAGGGGGCACAGATACGCAGTATTTT

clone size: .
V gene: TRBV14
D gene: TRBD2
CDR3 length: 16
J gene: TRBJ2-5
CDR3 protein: CASSQRLAGGGETQYF
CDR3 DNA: TGTGCCAGCAGCCAAAGACTAGCGGGAGGTGGAGAGACCCAGTACTTC

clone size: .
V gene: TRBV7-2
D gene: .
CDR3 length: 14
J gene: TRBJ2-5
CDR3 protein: CASSRDWIEETQYF
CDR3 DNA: TGTGCCAGCAGCCGCGACTGGATTGAAGAGACCCAGTACTTC

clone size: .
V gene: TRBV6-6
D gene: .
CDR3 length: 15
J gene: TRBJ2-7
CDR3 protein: CASRMDAGKYYEQYF
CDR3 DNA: TGTGCCAGTAGAATGGATGCGGGAAAGTACTACGAGCAGTACTTC

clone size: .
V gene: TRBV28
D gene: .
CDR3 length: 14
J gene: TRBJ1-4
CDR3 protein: CASRSGATNEKLFF
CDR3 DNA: TGTGCCAGCAGATCAGGGGCAACTAATGAAAAACTGTTTTTT

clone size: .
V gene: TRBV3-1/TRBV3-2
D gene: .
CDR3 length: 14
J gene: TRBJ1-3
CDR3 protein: CASSQASSGNTIYF
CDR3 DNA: TGTGCCAGCAGCCAAGCCTCTTCTGGAAACACCATATATTTT

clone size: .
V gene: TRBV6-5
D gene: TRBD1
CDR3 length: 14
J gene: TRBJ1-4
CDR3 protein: CASSWTGFREKLFF
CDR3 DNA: TGTGCCAGCAGTTGGACAGGGTTCAGGGAAAAACTGTTTTTT

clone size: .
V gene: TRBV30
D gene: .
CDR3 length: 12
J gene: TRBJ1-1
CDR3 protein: CAWSQGNTEAFF
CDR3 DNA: TGTGCCTGGAGTCAGGGCAACACTGAAGCTTTCTTT

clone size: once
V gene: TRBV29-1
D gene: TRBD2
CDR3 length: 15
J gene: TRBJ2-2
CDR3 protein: CSVHLAGDYTGELFF
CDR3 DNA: TGCAGCGTCCATCTAGCGGGAGATTACACCGGGGAGCTGTTTTTT

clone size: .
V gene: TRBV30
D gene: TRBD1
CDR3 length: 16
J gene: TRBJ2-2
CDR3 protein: CAWSGARDRLTGELFF
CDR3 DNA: TGTGCCTGGAGTGGAGCCCGGGACAGACTCACCGGGGAGCTGTTTTTT

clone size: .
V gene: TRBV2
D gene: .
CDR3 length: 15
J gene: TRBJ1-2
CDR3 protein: CASSPRTARGGGYTF
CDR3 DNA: TGTGCCAGCAGTCCCAGGACGGCCCGAGGGGGTGGCTACACCTTC

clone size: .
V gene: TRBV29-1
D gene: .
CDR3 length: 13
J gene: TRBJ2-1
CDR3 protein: CSVEDTGYNEQFF
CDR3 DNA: TGCAGCGTTGAAGATACCGGGTACAATGAGCAGTTCTTC

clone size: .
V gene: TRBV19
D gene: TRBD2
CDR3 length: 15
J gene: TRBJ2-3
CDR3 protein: CASSSSGSPPDTQYF
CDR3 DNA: TGTGCCAGTAGCTCAAGCGGGAGTCCCCCTGATACGCAGTATTTT

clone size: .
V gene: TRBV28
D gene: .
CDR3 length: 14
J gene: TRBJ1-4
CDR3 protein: CASRGGGLVEKLFF
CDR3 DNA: TGTGCCAGCAGGGGCGGGGGGCTTGTTGAAAAACTGTTTTTT

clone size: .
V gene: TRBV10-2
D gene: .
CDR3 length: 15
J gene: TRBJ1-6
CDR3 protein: CASSESGRVGSPLHF
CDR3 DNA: TGCGCCAGCAGTGAGTCAGGGAGGGTGGGTTCACCCCTCCACTTT

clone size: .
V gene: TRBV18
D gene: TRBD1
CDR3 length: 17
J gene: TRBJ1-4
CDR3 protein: CASSPPPQGAPNEKLFF
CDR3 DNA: TGTGCCAGCTCACCCCCGCCTCAGGGGGCCCCAAATGAAAAACTGTTTTTT

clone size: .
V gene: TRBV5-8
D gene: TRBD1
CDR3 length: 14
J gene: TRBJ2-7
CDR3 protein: CASSFRTGVYEQYF
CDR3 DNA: TGTGCCAGCAGCTTCCGGACAGGAGTCTACGAGCAGTACTTC

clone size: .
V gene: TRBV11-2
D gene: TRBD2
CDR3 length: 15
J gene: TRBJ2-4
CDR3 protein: CASSFTPGGKNIQYF
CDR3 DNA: TGTGCCAGCAGCTTCACACCGGGAGGTAAAAACATTCAGTACTTC

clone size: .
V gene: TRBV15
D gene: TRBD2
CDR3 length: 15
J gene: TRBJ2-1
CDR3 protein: CATSRAGGRYNEQFF
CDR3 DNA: TGTGCCACCAGCCGGGCGGGCGGGAGGTACAATGAGCAGTTCTTC

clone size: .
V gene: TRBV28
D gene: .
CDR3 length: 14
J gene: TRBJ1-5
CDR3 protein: CASSLLSSNQPQHF
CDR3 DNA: TGTGCCAGCAGTTTGTTAAGCAGCAATCAGCCCCAGCATTTT

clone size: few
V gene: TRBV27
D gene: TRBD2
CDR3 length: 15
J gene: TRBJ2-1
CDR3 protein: CASSLLPSGRNEQFF
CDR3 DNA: TGTGCCAGCAGCCTTTTGCCTAGCGGGAGAAATGAGCAGTTCTTC

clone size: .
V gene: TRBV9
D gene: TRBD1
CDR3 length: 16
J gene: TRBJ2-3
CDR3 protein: CASSKGDRRGTDTQYF
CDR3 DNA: TGTGCCAGCAGCAAGGGGGACAGGCGGGGCACAGATACGCAGTATTTT

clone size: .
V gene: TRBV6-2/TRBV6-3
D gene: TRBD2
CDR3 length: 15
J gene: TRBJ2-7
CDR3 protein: CASSRVFAGVYEQYF
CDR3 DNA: TGTGCCAGCAGCCGCGTTTTTGCGGGAGTCTACGAGCAGTACTTC

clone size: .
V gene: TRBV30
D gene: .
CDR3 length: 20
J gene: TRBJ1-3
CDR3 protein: CAWIPPPPRQPIPSGNTIYF
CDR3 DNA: TGTGCCTGGATTCCCCCTCCCCCGCGGCAGCCCATTCCCTCTGGAAACACCATATATTTT

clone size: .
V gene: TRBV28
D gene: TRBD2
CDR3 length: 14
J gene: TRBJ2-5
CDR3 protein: CASSLFGGTPSGNF
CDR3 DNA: TGTGCCAGCAGTTTATTCGGGGGGACGCCAAGTGGAAACTTC

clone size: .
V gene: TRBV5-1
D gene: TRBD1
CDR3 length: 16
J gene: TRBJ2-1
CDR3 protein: CASSKEPGQSYNEQFF
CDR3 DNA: TGCGCCAGCAGCAAAGAACCGGGACAGTCCTACAATGAGCAGTTCTTC

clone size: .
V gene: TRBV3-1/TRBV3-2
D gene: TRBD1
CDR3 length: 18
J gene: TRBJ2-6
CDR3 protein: CASSPLGQAYSGANVLTF
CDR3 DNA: TGTGCCAGCAGCCCCTTAGGACAGGCTTACTCTGGGGCCAACGTCCTGACTTTC

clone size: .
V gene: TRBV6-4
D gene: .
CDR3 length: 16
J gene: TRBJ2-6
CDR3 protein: CASSDSSVSGANVLTF
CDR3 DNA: TGTGCCAGCAGTGACTCGTCCGTCTCTGGGGCCAACGTCCTGACTTTC

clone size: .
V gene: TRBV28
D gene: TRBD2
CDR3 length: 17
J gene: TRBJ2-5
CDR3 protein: CASSLSALAGGGETQYF
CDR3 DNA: TGTGCCAGCAGTTTATCGGCACTAGCGGGAGGGGGGGAGACCCAGTACTTC

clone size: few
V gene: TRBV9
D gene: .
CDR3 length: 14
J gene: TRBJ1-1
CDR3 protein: CASSGASGYTEAFF
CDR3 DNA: TGTGCCAGCAGCGGGGCATCCGGATACACTGAAGCTTTCTTT

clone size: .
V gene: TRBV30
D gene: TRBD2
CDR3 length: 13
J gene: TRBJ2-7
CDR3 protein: CAWGTISSYEQYF
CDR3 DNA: TGTGCCTGGGGGACTATTAGCTCCTACGAGCAGTACTTC

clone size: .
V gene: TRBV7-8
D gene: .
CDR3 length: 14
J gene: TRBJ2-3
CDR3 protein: CASSLRVGTDTQYF
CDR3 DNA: TGTGCCAGCAGCTTAAGAGTCGGCACAGATACGCAGTATTTT

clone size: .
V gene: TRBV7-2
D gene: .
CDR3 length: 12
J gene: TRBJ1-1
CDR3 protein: CASSLRGSEAFF
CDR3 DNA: TGTGCCAGCAGCTTAAGGGGTTCTGAAGCTTTCTTT

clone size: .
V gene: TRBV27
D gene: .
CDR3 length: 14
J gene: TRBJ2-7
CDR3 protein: CASSLLGGAYEQYF
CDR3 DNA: TGTGCCAGCAGTTTATTAGGGGGGGCCTACGAGCAGTACTTC

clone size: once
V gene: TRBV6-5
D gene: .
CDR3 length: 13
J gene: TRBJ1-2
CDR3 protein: CASSYGQQDGYTF
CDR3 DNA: TGTGCCAGCAGTTACGGGCAGCAAGATGGCTACACCTTC

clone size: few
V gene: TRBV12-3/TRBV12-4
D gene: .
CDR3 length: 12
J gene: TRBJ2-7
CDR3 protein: CASSPYGDEQYF
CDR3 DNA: TGTGCCAGCAGTCCTTACGGGGACGAGCAGTACTTC

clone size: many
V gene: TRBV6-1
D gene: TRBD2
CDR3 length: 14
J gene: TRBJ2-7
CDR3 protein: CASSDGGVGREQYF
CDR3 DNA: TGTGCCAGCAGTGATGGGGGGGTAGGGCGCGAGCAGTACTTC

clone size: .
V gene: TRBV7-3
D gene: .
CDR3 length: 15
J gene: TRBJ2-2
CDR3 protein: CASSLVSGNTGELFF
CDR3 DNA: TGTGCCAGCAGCTTAGTTAGCGGGAACACCGGGGAGCTGTTTTTT

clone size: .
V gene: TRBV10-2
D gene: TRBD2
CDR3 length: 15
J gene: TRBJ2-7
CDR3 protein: CASKIRTSGSGEQYF
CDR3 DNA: TGCGCCAGCAAGATACGGACTAGCGGGAGCGGCGAGCAGTACTTC

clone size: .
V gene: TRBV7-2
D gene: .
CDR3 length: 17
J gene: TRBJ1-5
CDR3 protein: CASSSPRGSTAIQPQHF
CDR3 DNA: TGTGCCAGCAGCTCACCCAGGGGTTCCACGGCGATCCAGCCCCAGCATTTT

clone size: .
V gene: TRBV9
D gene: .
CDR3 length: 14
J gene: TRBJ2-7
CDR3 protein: CASSVAPDSYEQYF
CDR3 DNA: TGTGCCAGCAGCGTAGCCCCAGACAGTTACGAGCAGTACTTC